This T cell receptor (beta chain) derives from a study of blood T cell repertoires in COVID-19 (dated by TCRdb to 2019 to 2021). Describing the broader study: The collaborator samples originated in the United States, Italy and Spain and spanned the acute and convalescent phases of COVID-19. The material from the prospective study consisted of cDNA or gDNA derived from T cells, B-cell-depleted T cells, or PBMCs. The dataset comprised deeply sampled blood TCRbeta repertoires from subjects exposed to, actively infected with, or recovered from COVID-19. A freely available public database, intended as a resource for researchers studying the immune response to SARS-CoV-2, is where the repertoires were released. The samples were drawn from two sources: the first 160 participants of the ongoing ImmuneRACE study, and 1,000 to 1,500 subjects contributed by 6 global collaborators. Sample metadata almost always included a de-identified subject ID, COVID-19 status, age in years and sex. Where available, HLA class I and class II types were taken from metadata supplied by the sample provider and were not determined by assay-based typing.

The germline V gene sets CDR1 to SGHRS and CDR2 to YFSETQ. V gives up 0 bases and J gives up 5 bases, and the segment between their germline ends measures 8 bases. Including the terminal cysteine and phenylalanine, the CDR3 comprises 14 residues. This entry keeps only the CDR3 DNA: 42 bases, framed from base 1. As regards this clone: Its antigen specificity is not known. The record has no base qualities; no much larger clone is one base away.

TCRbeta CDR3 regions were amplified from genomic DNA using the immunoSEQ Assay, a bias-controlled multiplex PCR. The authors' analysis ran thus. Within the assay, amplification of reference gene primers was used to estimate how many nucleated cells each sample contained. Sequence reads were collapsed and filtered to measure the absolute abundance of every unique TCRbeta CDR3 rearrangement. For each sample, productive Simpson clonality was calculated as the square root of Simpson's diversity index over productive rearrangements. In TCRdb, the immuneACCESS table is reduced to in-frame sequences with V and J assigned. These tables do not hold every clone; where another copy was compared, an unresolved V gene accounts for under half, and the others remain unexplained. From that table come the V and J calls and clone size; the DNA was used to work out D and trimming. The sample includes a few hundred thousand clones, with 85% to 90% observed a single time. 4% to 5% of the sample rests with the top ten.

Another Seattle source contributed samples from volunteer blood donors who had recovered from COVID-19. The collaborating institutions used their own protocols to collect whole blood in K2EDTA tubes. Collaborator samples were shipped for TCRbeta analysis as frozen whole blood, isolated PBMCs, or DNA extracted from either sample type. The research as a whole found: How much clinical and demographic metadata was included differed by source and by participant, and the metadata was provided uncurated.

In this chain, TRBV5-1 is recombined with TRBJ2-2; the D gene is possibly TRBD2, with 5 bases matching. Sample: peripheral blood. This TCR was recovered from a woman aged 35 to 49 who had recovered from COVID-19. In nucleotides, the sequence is TGCGCCAGCAGCTTGGTGTCGGGGACCGGGGAGCTGTTTTTT. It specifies CASSLVSGTGELFF.